A few counts support the clone carrying this T cell receptor beta chain. Antigen: not known. CDR3 size: 13 residues. CDR1 MNHEY and CDR2 SVGAGI come from the germline V gene. With 6 bases clipped from V and 7 bases from J, the junction kept 6 bases outside the gene matches. The data were taken from a study of cytomegalovirus exposure and HLA in healthy donors. Study-level points and caveats: Among TCR sequences, most were rare, though some public TCRs appeared in many donors. A later analysis showed HLA-associated TCR beta chains outstripping equally common others in clonal expansion. Presence/absence comparisons presumed near-even sequencing depth among donors.

PCR primers comprised 60 Vbeta and 13 Jbeta primers. Sequenced by immunoSEQ multiplex PCR; TCRdb stores in-frame clones only, minus some. Among 150,000 to 200,000 clones listed, over 80% were seen once. What was sequenced was PBMCs. The chain is built from TRBV6-5 and TRBJ1-5; 7 bases line up with TRBD1. The receptor was derived from a human donor in good health. CDR3 residues: CASRDRQSQPQHF. Written as DNA, the CDR3 is TGTGCCAGCAGGGACAGGCAATCCCAGCCCCAGCATTTT.